This T cell receptor beta chain was sequenced in a study of blood T cell repertoires in COVID-19 (dated by TCRdb to about 2020). Notes on the research overall: Samples from collaborators originated in the United States, Italy and Spain and spanned both the acute and convalescent phases of COVID-19. The prospective study material was composed of cDNA or gDNA derived from T cells, B-cell-depleted T cells, or PBMCs. Subjects who had been exposed to COVID-19, were actively infected with it, or had recovered from it provided the deeply sampled blood TCRbeta repertoires that made up the dataset. The repertoires were released in a freely available public database meant as a resource for research on the immune response to SARS-CoV-2. Samples were obtained from the ongoing ImmuneRACE study (first 160 participants) and from 1,254 subjects provided by 6 global collaborators. Nearly every sample came with metadata listing a de-identified subject ID, COVID-19 status, age in years and sex. Where available, HLA class I and class II types were obtained from metadata supplied by the sample provider rather than from assay-based typing. Results the study describes overall, beyond this receptor: How much clinical and demographic metadata was included differed by source and by participant, and the metadata was provided uncurated.

From the cysteine up to the phenylalanine, the CDR3 has a length of 12 residues. Only the CDR3 portion is preserved as DNA: 36 bases, with reading frame beginning at the first base. V is pared back by 6 bases and J by 4 bases, with 9 bases lying between the germline termini. CDR1 and CDR2 are read off the germline V gene (reference sequence) as MNHNY and SVGAGI. Participants in the prospective study were aged about 18 to 95 years, lived in approximately 26 United States geographic areas, and enrolled through a virtual design. In the prospective study, cohorts were assigned on the basis of participant-reported clinical history obtained from a screening survey and a study questionnaire. Recovered participants in ImmuneRACE Cohort 3 were defined as having two consecutive negative NP/OP PCR tests, clearance from a healthcare professional, or resolution of symptoms. In the prospective study, mobile phlebotomists collected whole blood, serum and a nasopharyngeal or oropharyngeal swab from each participant. Prospective study participants could optionally give additional blood draws and questionnaires over an approximately two-month period. Blood samples from the prospective study were shipped frozen or at room temperature prior to DNA extraction.

In regard to this clone: This receptor's antigen is unknown. Per-base quality was not reported, and no clone a single base away is much larger than it.

TCRbeta CDR3 regions were amplified from genomic DNA using the immunoSEQ Assay, a bias-controlled multiplex PCR. On the study's bioinformatics: Nucleated cell counts per sample were estimated from amplification of reference gene primers within the assay. To quantify the absolute abundance of each unique TCRbeta CDR3 rearrangement, sequence reads were collapsed and filtered. For each sample, productive Simpson clonality was calculated as the square root of Simpson's diversity index across productive rearrangements. TCRdb's version of the immuneACCESS table is confined to in-frame rearrangements and falls short of the full clone set. An unresolved V gene accounts for under half of the shortfall where checked; the remainder is of unknown origin. V, J and clone size are taken as reported in that table, and D and trimming were inferred from the DNA itself. The sample table contains roughly 250,000 clones; only one count was recorded for approximately 83% of them. Clones ranked in the top ten supply 3.5% to 5.5% of the sample.

The V and J segments used are TRBV6-6 and TRBJ1-1; the D gene is unclear. The sample was PBMCs or T cells enriched from blood (not recorded which). The source is a woman aged 30 to 39 who had recovered from COVID-19. The DNA reads as follows: TGTGCCAGCAGCTTACACCGCACTGAAGCTTTCTTT. Translated, it reads CASSLHRTEAFF.